This passage covers 10 T cell receptor beta chains from one sample sequenced in a study of blood T cell repertoires in COVID-19. The method was immunoSEQ multiplex PCR; TCRdb's version includes in-frame clones alone and lacks a portion of them. The profile covers about 91,000 clones, with 76% appearing a single time and over 6% taken by the ten largest. Sequencing was done on a sample of peripheral blood. The receptors come from a man between 65 and 85 years old with acute or convalescent COVID-19.

V usage is TRBV6-5 and J usage is TRBJ1-5, with unresolved D. CDR3 length: 15 residues. The V end lost 8 bases, the J end lost 5 bases, and 19 bases lay between the germline ends. Germline CDR1 MNHEY, CDR2 SVGAGI. In nucleotides, the CDR3 is TGTGCCAGCGAAATGGAGCAGAGGGTACATCAGCCCCAGCATTTT. Amino acid sequence: CASEMEQRVHQPQHF.

This clone was recorded only once. This sequence joins TRBV14 and TRBJ1-1; weak D call: TRBD1 (5 bases). Trimming shortened V by 4 bases and J by 4 bases, and 13 bases separated the two germline ends. Germline V gene data show CDR1 as SGHDN and CDR2 as FVKESK. CDR3 size: 14 residues. CDR3 nucleotide sequence: TGTGCCAGCAGCCTCCTGGGGGGGATCACTGAAGCTTTCTTT. It specifies CASSLLGGITEAFF.

J is TRBJ1-6 and V is TRBV2; 9 bases are a match to TRBD1. The CDR3 loop spans 17 amino acids. Germline CDR1 reads SNHLY; CDR2 reads FYNNEI. J was trimmed by 4 bases and V by 5 bases; bases with no gene match: 9. This CDR3 reads CASSYGTGYLYNSPLHF. The DNA for the CDR3 is TGTGCCAGCAGTTATGGGACAGGGTACCTGTATAATTCACCCCTCCACTTT.

The chain carries TRBV3-1 (or the pseudogene TRBV3-2) and TRBJ1-5; the D gene is possibly TRBD1 (5 bases). The CDR3 runs to 15 residues. The V and J ends lost 4 bases and 1 base respectively, with 11 bases between them. Germline values: CDR1 LGHDT, CDR2 YNNKEL (reference sequence). In nucleotides, the CDR3 is TGTGCCAGCAGCCGCGGGACGGACAGCAATCAGCCCCAGCATTTT. Amino acids: CASSRGTDSNQPQHF.

This clone was detected only once. The chain joins TRBV2 to TRBJ2-2, with D perhaps matching TRBD2 (6 bases). V was trimmed by 6 bases and J by 0 bases, leaving 8 bases between them. The CDR3 contains 14 residues. Germline V lookup: CDR1 SNHLY, CDR2 FYNNEI. The CDR3 DNA follows: TGTGCCAGCAGCCCTAGCGCGAACACCGGGGAGCTGTTTTTT. Translated: CASSPSANTGELFF.

This chain joins TRBV5-1 and TRBJ1-6; TRBD1 aligns across 8 bases. V dropped 6 bases and J dropped 10; count of bases not matched to a gene: 12. CDR1 SGHRS and CDR2 YFSETQ come from the germline V gene. This CDR3 spans 15 amino acids. CDR3 amino acids: CASKEETGDYSPLHF. CDR3 bases: TGCGCCAGCAAAGAAGAGACAGGGGATTACTCACCCCTCCACTTT.

This clone was seen ten or more times. The chain links TRBV4-1 to TRBJ1-2; 7 bases match TRBD1. Germline-derived CDR1 and CDR2 are MGHRA and YSYEKL. This CDR3 has 15 amino acids. V shed 4 bases, J shed 0 bases, and the junction held 5 bases outside the gene matches. The CDR3 loop reads CASSLDRETNYGYTF. CDR3 in DNA: TGCGCCAGCAGCCTCGACAGGGAGACTAACTATGGCTACACCTTC.

CDR3 coding DNA: TGTGCCAGCAGCTTAGACAGGGTGGGCGGCTACACCTTC. Protein: CASSLDRVGGYTF. The chain carries TRBV7-9 and TRBJ1-2; D may be TRBD1 (6 bases). The CDR3 has 13 amino acids. V gave up 1 base and J gave up 8 bases, with 11 bases separating them. Germline assignment: CDR1 SEHNR and CDR2 FQNEAQ (reference sequence).

The rearrangement joins TRBV4-1 to TRBJ2-3; 9 nucleotides align to TRBD2. V was clipped by 1 base and J by 2 bases; unmatched bases: 7. The CDR3 runs to 17 residues. Germline-derived CDR1 and CDR2 are MGHRA and YSYEKL. CDR3 sequence (DNA): TGCGCCAGCAGCCAAGGGGGGGCTAGCGGGGACACAGATACGCAGTATTTT. Translated: CASSQGGASGDTDTQYF.

The chain employs TRBV28 and TRBJ2-7, with D possibly being TRBD1 (6 bases). The CDR3 has 13 amino acids. CDR1 is MDHEN and CDR2 is SYDVKM in the germline V gene. Trimming took 8 bases from V and 6 from J, leaving 17 bases between them. Written as DNA, the CDR3 is TGTGCCAGCTACAGTTTCGGACAGATCGAGCAGTACTTC. It encodes CASYSFGQIEQYF.